The entry that follows covers one T cell receptor (beta chain) sequence. The data are from a study of blood T cell repertoires in COVID-19. Per the germline V gene, CDR1 is SEHNR and CDR2 is FQNEAQ (reference sequence). The CDR3 is 16 amino acids. Trimming took 0 bases from V and 4 from J, leaving 13 bases between them. The method was immunoSEQ multiplex PCR; TCRdb's version includes in-frame clones alone and lacks a portion of them. In the table there are approximately 220,000 clones, roughly 90% of which are singletons. Sequenced: PBMCs or T cells enriched from blood (not recorded which). The source is a woman aged 25-40 years with acute COVID-19. The rearrangement links TRBV7-9 to TRBJ1-5; D is ambiguous. The CDR3 protein is CASSLAYGATNQPQHF. CDR3 nucleotides: TGTGCCAGCAGCTTAGCGTACGGAGCCACGAATCAGCCCCAGCATTTT.